Sequencing of this T cell receptor beta chain was carried out in a study of T-cell reconstitution after alpha-beta-depleted transplantation in children. Concerning this clonotype itself: Its antigen is unidentified.

Losses at the gene ends were 7 bases for V and 4 bases for J; bases not matched to a gene: 5. The CDR3 has 13 residues. Germline V gene data show CDR1 as GTSNPN and CDR2 as SVGIG (reference sequence). Findings of the study overall: Fresh T-cell production supplied most of the T-cell counts and diversity seen one year after transplant. Elevated TCRbeta diversity at day 60 was traced, in some patients, to surviving recipient T cells and thymic progenitors. Roughly two months post-transplant, alpha-beta T cells reportedly originated from several hundred graft clones that had expanded.

Unique molecular identifiers were incorporated during preparation of the TCRbeta library. Each CDR3 protein is one row after TCRdb ran MiXCR on the PCR reads. This table holds about 190,000 distinct CDR3 sequences, approximately 12% found once. The V call is TRBV30, the J call TRBJ1-5, with 9 bases identical to TRBD1. The TCR was taken from a boy between 2 and 10 years old with acute myeloid leukemia, due to receive a stem cell transplant. Sequencing was performed on PBMCs, taken before TCRalphabeta/CD19-depleted stem cell transplant. The CDR3 DNA reads TGTGCCTTGGGGACAGGGAATAATCAGCCCCAGCATTTT. Protein: CALGTGNNQPQHF.